Presented here are 2 T cell receptor beta chains from one specimen sequenced in a study of cytomegalovirus exposure and HLA in healthy donors. PCR amplification relied on 60 Vbeta primers (plus 13 Jbeta primers). Clones were read by immunoSEQ multiplex PCR, and TCRdb kept only the in-frame ones, dropping some. The sample includes around 140,000 clones, 80% of them seen just once. The sample consisted of PBMCs. The source of these receptors is a man aged 35 to 55 in good health and CMV-seronegative.

The table lists this clone with a few counts. The rearrangement uses TRBV7-9 and TRBJ1-1; D possibly corresponds to TRBD1 (5 bases). The CDR3 is 14 residues long. The V and J ends lost 1 base and 4 bases respectively, with 10 bases between them. CDR1 is SEHNR and CDR2 is FQNEAQ in the germline V gene (reference sequence). CDR3 sequence reads: CASSLEGRGTEAFF. CDR3 bases: TGTGCCAGCAGCTTAGAGGGTAGGGGCACTGAAGCTTTCTTT.

The chain uses TRBV6-5 and TRBJ1-5, with D unresolved. This CDR3 comprises 16 residues. The germline V and J ends were trimmed by 4 bases and 2 bases, with 15 bases remaining between them. CDR1 and CDR2 (germline): MNHEY, SVGAGI. In DNA, the CDR3 is TGTGCCAGCAGTTTCGGCCGGGAGCGAGGCAATCAGCCCCAGCATTTT. This codes for CASSFGRERGNQPQHF.